The 18 T cell receptor beta chains below were found in one sample sequenced in a study of shared clonotypes between healthy human individuals. Only in-frame clones appear in the TCRdb table, and some are missing; sequencing was by immunoSEQ multiplex PCR. The sample carries about 1.1 million clones, approximately 75% recorded once. Sequences were obtained from memory CD4+ T cells from PBMCs. Subset indicated: CD45RA-negative fraction. The source is a young man in good health. Some clones in this sample may be carry-over from other donors' samples.

The J gene is TRBJ1-1, the V gene TRBV5-1, with 8 bases aligning to TRBD1. CDR1 and CDR2 (germline): SGHRS, YFSETQ. The CDR3 has 16 amino acids. V was clipped by 4 bases and J by 5 bases; unmatched bases: 13. CDR3 protein: CASSAGTGERWTEAFF. The CDR3 nucleotides are TGCGCCAGCAGCGCCGGGACAGGAGAAAGGTGGACTGAAGCTTTCTTT.

V usage is TRBV29-1 and J usage is TRBJ2-5, with a tentative D call TRBD1 (6 bases). The V gene's germline CDR1 is SQVTM and CDR2 ANQGSEA. Trimming pared 4 bases from V and 4 bases from J, leaving 13 bases between. The CDR3 runs 13 residues. DNA of the CDR3: TGCAGCGTTGGTTATGGCAGGGGAGAGACCCAGTACTTC. Translation gives CSVGYGRGETQYF.

The chain carries TRBV6-1 and TRBJ2-5, with D possibly TRBD1 on 5 matching bases. The CDR3 extends over 15 amino acids. Deletions cut 3 bases from V and 3 bases from J, with 14 bases between. In germline, CDR1 is MNHNS, CDR2 SASEGT. The chain's CDR3 is CASSEDQGVEETQYF. The CDR3 region has the DNA TGTGCCAGCAGTGAGGACCAGGGCGTGGAAGAGACCCAGTACTTC.

The J gene is TRBJ2-3, the V gene TRBV4-3, with 7 bases matching TRBD2. The CDR3 totals 15 residues. CDR1 is LGHNA, CDR2 YSLEER, per germline. V dropped 1 base and J dropped 4; count of bases not matched to a gene: 5. This CDR3 reads CASSQGQGGSDTQYF. The CDR3 nucleotides are TGCGCCAGCAGCCAAGGGCAGGGAGGGTCAGATACGCAGTATTTT.

This clone was counted a single time. The rearrangement uses TRBV5-6 and TRBJ2-1; D is possibly TRBD2 (6 bases). CDR1 and CDR2 from the germline V gene are SGHDT and YYEEEE. Trimming left V 3 bases short and J 2 bases short, with 21 bases between. The CDR3 loop spans 18 amino acids. DNA of the CDR3: TGTGCCAGCAGCTCAGCCAAGGCGGACGGGAGAGCCTACAATGAGCAGTTCTTC. Encoded protein: CASSSAKADGRAYNEQFF.

The rearrangement links TRBV6-5 to TRBJ2-5, with D tentatively TRBD1 (6 bases). Deletions cut 6 bases from V and 2 bases from J, with 10 bases between. This CDR3 contains 13 residues. Looked up from germline, CDR1 is MNHEY and CDR2 is SVGAGI. CDR3 nucleotide sequence: TGTGCCAGCAGCAGGACAGCGCAAGAGACCCAGTACTTC. Translation: CASSRTAQETQYF.

This chain connects TRBV9 to TRBJ2-3, with TRBD2 as a possible D gene (5 bases). V was clipped by 0 bases and J by 6 bases, with 14 bases between them. Germline CDR1 and CDR2: SGDLS and YYNGEE. This CDR3 region has 15 residues. The CDR3 nucleotides read TGTGCCAGCAGCGTAGAGATTAGCTGGAGGGATACGCAGTATTTT. This gives the protein CASSVEISWRDTQYF.

The genes are TRBV10-3 and TRBJ2-7, with TRBD1 identical over 12 bases. The ends lost 4 bases at V and 3 bases at J; junction bases unmatched: 4. The CDR3 is 15 residues long. Germline V gene sequence: CDR1 ENHRY, CDR2 SYGVKD. The DNA for the CDR3 is TGTGCCATCAGTGCCGGGACAGGGGGCGACTACGAGCAGTACTTC. Translating it yields CAISAGTGGDYEQYF.

In DNA form, the CDR3 reads TGCGCCAGCAGCTTGGCGGCTAGCGGGAGCGACACAGATACGCAGTATTTT. Its translation: CASSLAASGSDTDTQYF. The chain couples TRBV5-1 to TRBJ2-3, with TRBD2 matching 10 bases. Germline-derived CDR1 and CDR2 are SGHRS and YFSETQ. This CDR3 comprises 17 residues. V trimming: 0 bases; J trimming: 2 bases; junction bases outside the gene matches: 6.

The chain employs TRBV29-1 and TRBJ2-3, with 8 positions matching TRBD2. The CDR3 spans 20 residues. CDR1 and CDR2 (germline): SQVTM, ANQGSEA. The ends lost 4 bases at V and 7 bases at J; junction bases unmatched: 28. The DNA of the CDR3 is TGCAGCGTTGGGGGCAGTCGGCAGCTGAATCCCGGGACTAGAAGGAATACGCAGTATTTT. Protein product: CSVGGSRQLNPGTRRNTQYF.

This clone has only one observation. The rearrangement links TRBV28 to TRBJ2-1, with 7 bases lining up with TRBD2. The V gene's germline CDR1 is MDHEN and CDR2 SYDVKM. The CDR3 runs 17 residues. V was clipped by 2 bases and J by 0 bases; unmatched bases: 7. The CDR3 is CASSLEPSGYSYNEQFF. CDR3 in DNA: TGTGCCAGCAGTTTAGAGCCTAGCGGATACTCCTACAATGAGCAGTTCTTC.

The table lists this clone with a few counts. Other DNA sequences from this sample encode an identical CDR3 as well. V gene TRBV7-9 combines with J gene TRBJ2-7; no clear D gene. CDR3 length: 11 residues. From germline, CDR1 is SEHNR and CDR2 FQNEAQ (reference sequence). V gave up 3 bases and J gave up 3 bases, with 3 bases separating them. CDR3 loop: CASSLSYEQYF. In DNA, the CDR3 is TGTGCCAGCAGCTTGAGCTACGAGCAGTACTTC.

The chain combines TRBV14 with TRBJ2-6, with D perhaps TRBD1 or TRBD2 (5 bases each). Germline V gene lookup returns CDR1 SGHDN and CDR2 FVKESK. This CDR3 has 18 amino acids. V shed 5 bases and J shed 2 bases, with 19 bases lying between them. The DNA for the CDR3 is TGTGCCAGCAGCGCACCCGGGACCCCGAGGGCTGGGGCCAACGTCCTGACTTTC. This translates into CASSAPGTPRAGANVLTF.

The chain couples TRBV5-1 to TRBJ1-3; D is undetermined. The V end lost 0 bases, the J end lost 6 bases, and 16 bases lay between the germline ends. There are 16 residues in the CDR3. Germline V gene lookup returns CDR1 SGHRS and CDR2 YFSETQ. CDR3 in amino acids: CASSLEGRGGANTIYF. CDR3 DNA: TGCGCCAGCAGCTTGGAAGGCAGAGGAGGCGCAAACACCATATATTTT.

The chain has TRBV28 and TRBJ1-1; tentatively, D is TRBD1 (5 bases). Trimming removed 2 bases from V and 6 bases from J, with 13 bases in between. CDR3 length: 14 amino acids. Per germline, CDR1 MDHEN and CDR2 SYDVKM. Here the CDR3 DNA reads TGTGCCAGCAGTTTAGGGACCCCGGTTTCTGAAGCTTTCTTT. Amino acids: CASSLGTPVSEAFF.

This clone was counted many times. The same CDR3 arises from other DNA sequences in this sample as well. The DNA for the CDR3 is TGTGCCAGCAGTTACTCTGGTGAAAAACTGTTTTTT. Amino acid sequence: CASSYSGEKLFF. V is TRBV6-6 and J is TRBJ1-4; D gene uncertain. The CDR3 sequence is 12 residues long. CDR1 MNHNY and CDR2 SVGAGI come from the germline V gene (reference sequence). The germline V and J ends were trimmed by 0 bases and 7 bases, with 3 bases remaining between them.

V and J are TRBV5-1 and TRBJ1-5; TRBD1 is a possible D gene (5 bases). With 4 bases removed from V and 7 bases from J, the gap between germline ends came to 24 bases. CDR3 length: 17 residues. CDR1 and CDR2 (germline): SGHRS, YFSETQ. CDR3 loop: CASSPGRREQGDQPQHF. As DNA, the CDR3 is TGCGCCAGCAGCCCGGGACGGAGGGAACAAGGGGACCAGCCCCAGCATTTT.

The chain joins TRBV2 to TRBJ2-1, with D hard to call. Trimming shortened V by 6 bases and J by 6 bases, and 12 bases separated the two germline ends. CDR1 SNHLY and CDR2 FYNNEI come from the germline V gene. The CDR3 length is 13 residues. CDR3 region: CASSPSPINEQFF. CDR3 sequence (DNA): TGTGCCAGCAGCCCATCACCAATCAATGAGCAGTTCTTC.